Many counts were recorded for the clone carrying this T cell receptor (beta chain). Its antigen is still unknown. This beta chain slipped into a library made for alpha chains as a stray read, so its size is not meaningful. The sample is drawn from a study of spatial heterogeneity in lung cancer. Study overall: Among detected sequences, beta-chain ones consistently exceeded alpha-chain ones in number.

Study-wide points: Counts of expanded intratumoral alpha and beta TCRs tracked tumor mutation counts.

The time point was: sample taken at primary tumor resection. The donors were fewer than 80 patients with non-small cell lung cancer that was early-stage and untreated. TCRs were sequenced from unsorted whole RNA of tumor, nontumor lung or PBMC. TCRdb re-derived calls from the 5' RACE reads in MiXCR, one entry per CDR3 protein. The sample lists more than 10,000 distinct CDR3 sequences, around 5.4% occurring once. The TCR was taken from a female donor with early-stage non-small cell lung cancer. Source: lung tumor tissue, taken at surgery.

This CDR3 is CSARRSSPLHF. The CDR3 region has the DNA TGCAGTGCTAGAAGGAGTTCACCCCTCCACTTT. V is TRBV20-1 and J is TRBJ1-6; no definite D call. Germline V CDR1 and CDR2: DFQATT, SNEGSKA (reference sequence). The V and J ends lost 2 bases and 9 bases respectively, with 5 bases between them. The CDR3 runs 11 residues.